These 4 T cell receptor beta chains were all obtained from the same sample, sequenced in a study of cytomegalovirus exposure and HLA in healthy donors. Method: immunoSEQ multiplex PCR; TCRdb's copy keeps in-frame clones and lacks some. The data contain about 160,000 clones, roughly nine tenths of them seen just once; the ten biggest clones take up about a tenth. Sequences were obtained from PBMCs. These receptors all come from a young woman in good health and CMV-seropositive.

A single count supports this clone. The chain's CDR3 is CASSPHRDDEQFF. The CDR3 DNA reads TGTGCCAGCAGCCCCCACAGGGACGATGAGCAGTTCTTC. The chain employs TRBV7-3 and TRBJ2-1, with D possibly being TRBD1 (6 bases). Germline V gives CDR1 SGHTA, CDR2 FQGTGA. V lost 5 bases, J lost 8 bases, and 13 bases lay in between. The CDR3 runs 13 residues. Full variable domain (missing parts from reference TRBV7-3 and TRBJ2-1): GAGVSQTPSNKVTEKGKYVELRCDPISGHTALYWYRQSLGQGPEFLIYFQGTGAADDSGLPNDRFFAVRPEGSVSTLKIQRTERGDSAVYLCASSPHRDDEQFFGPGTRLTVL.

V is TRBV28 and J is TRBJ2-7; D may be TRBD2 (5 bases). The CDR3 loop spans 13 amino acids. Germline lookup yields CDR1 MDHEN and CDR2 SYDVKM. V lost 6 bases and J 6 bases, leaving 15 bases between the germline ends. CDR3 sequence reads: CASRMRLAGEQYF. The CDR3 nucleotides read TGTGCCAGCAGAATGCGGCTAGCTGGCGAGCAGTACTTC.

The chain is built from TRBV11-2 and TRBJ2-5; no clear D gene. Germline V gene lookup returns CDR1 SGHAT and CDR2 FQNNGV. Trimming pared 5 bases from V and 5 bases from J, leaving 9 bases between. The CDR3 has 12 amino acids. The DNA for the CDR3 is TGTGCCAGCAGCCACCTGCGGGAGACCCAGTACTTC. Its protein is CASSHLRETQYF. The variable domain in full, with the rest retrieved from reference TRBV11-2 and TRBJ2-5, is EAGVAQSPRYKIIEKRQSVAFWCNPISGHATLYWYQQILGQGPKLLIQFQNNGVVDDSQLPKDRFSAERLKGVDSTLKIQPAKLEDSAVYLCASSHLRETQYFGPGTRLLVL.

The chain employs TRBV7-2 and TRBJ1-2; tentatively, D is TRBD1 (6 bases). V dropped 4 bases and J dropped 4 bases, with 16 bases sitting between them. The germline V gene has CDR1 SGHTA and CDR2 FQGNSA. The CDR3 runs to 15 residues. The CDR3 DNA is TGTGCCAGCAGCTCGATAAGAGCAGGGGCCTATGGCTACACCTTC. The encoded protein is CASSSIRAGAYGYTF.